The subject of this entry is one TCR beta chain. The table came from immunoSEQ multiplex PCR; TCRdb's copy has only in-frame clones and leaves some out. The repertoire holds about 680,000 clones, with approximately 73% as singletons. These data originate in a study of shared clonotypes between healthy human individuals. As for the study in general: Sampling drew on donors who were a couple of women and a few men aged 18 to 49.

All the donors were Caucasian adults who lived in Nashville, Tennessee. The length of the CDR3 is 15 residues. Trimming cost V 3 bases and J 3 bases, with 12 bases left between them. The germline CDR1 and CDR2 sequences are SEHNR and FQNEAQ (reference sequence). Sequences were obtained from memory CD4+ T cells sorted from blood. Subset indicated: CD45RA-negative fraction. The sequence was obtained from a woman aged 25 to 45 in good health. This sequence joins TRBV7-9 and TRBJ2-1, with D maybe TRBD2 (6 bases). CDR3 in amino acids: CASSLGLANYNEQFF. CDR3 DNA sequence: TGTGCCAGCAGCTTGGGTCTAGCGAACTACAATGAGCAGTTCTTC.